The TCR beta chain under discussion was sequenced for a study of metastatic and nonmetastatic thyroid tumors. Background on the study: Repertoires from malignant and benign thyroid patients were compared across blood and tumor or nodule tissue.

Germline lookup yields CDR1 ENHRY and CDR2 SYGVKD. The CDR3 has 12 amino acids. Trimming removed 11 bases at V and 7 bases at J, with 17 bases between. This clone was counted ten times or more. All patients reached thyroid surgery having received no treatment beforehand. TCRdb re-called the PCR reads via MiXCR. The sample has approximately 84,000 clones, just under 15% seen once. This receptor was identified in a female donor with papillary thyroid cancer or a benign thyroid nodule (not recorded which). Some clones in this sample may be carry-over from other donors' samples. Source material: blood. The chain links TRBV10-3 to TRBJ1-2, with D tentatively TRBD1 (6 bases). The CDR3 DNA follows: TGTGCCCCACATCAAGGGGGACCTGGCTACACCTTC. As protein: CAPHQGGPGYTF.